This T cell receptor (beta chain) was found in a study of a mutant IDH1 vaccine in newly diagnosed glioma (dated by TCRdb to the early 2020s). In terms of the full investigation: The roughly 32 treated patients were approximately 62% male and about 40% female, with a mean age of approximately 40 years. Prior to enrollment, standard therapy consisting of radiotherapy alone, temozolomide alone, or radiochemotherapy with temozolomide had been administered to patients, with the combination being received by most patients. Peripheral blood was drawn at six visits: V03 (baseline), V05, V07, V10, V12 and V13. For exploratory analyses, longitudinal TCRB deep sequencing was carried out in about 26 treated patients wherever samples were available. Overall study results and their limits: Immune responses induced by the vaccine were seen in roughly 92% of patients across multiple MHC alleles. PBMC samples for TCRB deep sequencing were selected based on availability. No apparent relationship was observed between pseudoprogression and alterations in the top peripheral T cell clonotypes detected by TCRB sequencing. The authors noted that analyses of patient blood samples could not be reproduced because of sample limitations.

The time point tag for this specimen amounts to: baseline, week 1 (first vaccination visit). This specimen's treatment or condition label, per the study, means: pre-vaccination baseline after standard-of-care therapy. Donors had newly diagnosed WHO grade 3 or 4 IDH1-mutant astrocytomas with loss of nuclear ATRX. The samples were drawn from NOA16, a multicentre, single-arm, open-label phase I trial in Germany that tested a mutant IDH1 peptide vaccine in humans for the first time. For immunogenicity testing, the blood drawn at visit V03 was used as the baseline sample. Genomic DNA for TCRB sequencing was isolated from EDTA blood with the DNeasy Blood and Tissue Kit. The junction carries 23 bases between V and J, which are trimmed by 5 bases and 4 bases respectively. Reading the germline V gene gives CDR1 SGHVS and CDR2 FNYEAQ. Measured from the cysteine to the phenylalanine, the CDR3 is 17 residues long. The entry retains the CDR3 DNA only, 51 bases that are in frame from base 1.

Library creation used the immunoSEQ multiplex PCR assay. Rearranged TCR beta chain sequences were amplified using the hsTCRB Kit according to the manufacturer's protocol. Sequencing of TCRB libraries was carried out on an Illumina MiSeq. For the original study's pipeline: The proprietary platform of the kit vendor was used for demultiplexing, trimming and gene mapping. In its TCRdb copy, this immuneACCESS table keeps in-frame sequences only and misses some clones. Where compared with another copy, unresolved V genes explain less than half of these, and the others have no known cause. V and J calls plus clone size are reproduced from that table; the DNA served to infer D and trimming. This sample comprises about 92,000 clones, around four fifths of them detected only once. The top ten hold roughly 6.9% of the sample. This clone was recorded once. This receptor's antigen is unknown. Base-call qualities are not available, and no considerably larger clone is one nucleotide away.

The source is a man aged 40-49 years with glioma. Specimen: PBMCs, collected from a glioma patient treated with radiotherapy, temozolomide or both. The chain links TRBV7-6 with TRBJ1-1; the D gene cannot be named for sure. CDR3 reads: CASSPTLVGPLGTEAFF. The nucleotide sequence is given as TGTGCCAGCAGCCCCACCTTAGTTGGGCCCCTTGGCACTGAAGCTTTCTTT. The full variable domain, with segments outside the CDR3 supplied by the reference TRBV7-6 and TRBJ1-1 proteins, appears as GAGVSQSPRYKVTKRGQDVALRCDPISGHVSLYWYRQALGQGPEFLTYFNYEAQQDKSGLPNDRFSAERPEGSISTLTIQRTEQRDSAMYRCASSPTLVGPLGTEAFFGQGTRLTVV.